These T cell receptor beta chains were read from a single sample in a study of T cell repertoires in cytomegalovirus infection. TCRdb processed the reads anew with MiXCR; each CDR3 protein has one entry. The sample includes about half a million distinct CDR3 sequences, around a third of them seen just once. These receptors lack a known antigen. This sample comprised cultured PBMCs, obtained from culture after CMV antigen stimulation. These receptors were taken from a human donor in good health (CMV status not recorded). Some clones in this sample may be carry-over from other donors' samples. Both conserved end residues are part of each CDR3. The D gene is left open where the match is weak. Not every row has a clone size; where given, it reads once, few, many or a size class.

abundance: few; v_gene: TRBV7-6; d_gene: -; j_gene: TRBJ1-2; CDR3aa: CASSPATYGYTF; CDR3nt: TGTGCCAGCAGCCCCGCGACCTATGGCTACACCTTC
abundance: few; v_gene: TRBV7-2; d_gene: TRBD1; j_gene: TRBJ1-5; CDR3aa: CASSLTGDLPHQPQHF; CDR3nt: TGTGCCAGCAGCCTGACAGGGGACCTACCCCATCAGCCCCAGCATTTT
abundance: -; v_gene: TRBV12-3/TRBV12-4; d_gene: -; j_gene: TRBJ1-2; CDR3aa: CASSLWEEGYTF; CDR3nt: TGTGCCAGCAGTTTATGGGAAGAAGGCTACACCTTC
abundance: -; v_gene: TRBV7-9; d_gene: -; j_gene: TRBJ2-3; CDR3aa: CASSLVGQAVDTQYF; CDR3nt: TGTGCCAGCAGCTTAGTGGGCCAGGCGGTAGATACGCAGTATTTT
abundance: -; v_gene: TRBV6-5; d_gene: -; j_gene: TRBJ1-1; CDR3aa: CASSYFGVMAEAFF; CDR3nt: TGTGCCAGCAGTTACTTCGGGGTGATGGCTGAAGCTTTCTTT
abundance: -; v_gene: TRBV6-8; d_gene: TRBD2; j_gene: TRBJ2-7; CDR3aa: CASSDGTSGNYEQYF; CDR3nt: TGTGCCAGCAGTGACGGGACTAGCGGGAACTACGAGCAGTACTTC
abundance: -; v_gene: TRBV19; d_gene: TRBD2; j_gene: TRBJ2-5; CDR3aa: CASSTGLAGGQETQYF; CDR3nt: TGTGCCAGTAGTACCGGACTAGCGGGAGGGCAAGAGACCCAGTACTTC
abundance: -; v_gene: TRBV6-1; d_gene: -; j_gene: TRBJ2-3; CDR3aa: CASSLLAGRQYF; CDR3nt: TGTGCCAGCAGCCTTCTAGCCGGTCGGCAGTATTTT
abundance: -; v_gene: TRBV5-4; d_gene: TRBD2; j_gene: TRBJ2-5; CDR3aa: CASSQRLAGEVETQYF; CDR3nt: TGTGCCAGCAGCCAAAGACTAGCGGGAGAGGTAGAGACCCAGTACTTC
abundance: few; v_gene: TRBV20-1; d_gene: -; j_gene: TRBJ1-1; CDR3aa: CSARQGDTEAFF; CDR3nt: TGCAGTGCTAGGCAGGGTGACACTGAAGCTTTCTTT
abundance: -; v_gene: TRBV7-2; d_gene: -; j_gene: TRBJ1-3; CDR3aa: CASSLVRAGNTIYF; CDR3nt: TGTGCCAGCAGCTTAGTGAGAGCTGGAAACACCATATATTTT
abundance: few; v_gene: TRBV7-2; d_gene: TRBD2; j_gene: TRBJ2-2; CDR3aa: CASSVQREQLGGELFF; CDR3nt: TGTGCCAGCAGCGTACAGCGGGAGCAGCTGGGCGGGGAGCTGTTTTTT
abundance: few; v_gene: TRBV7-8; d_gene: TRBD1; j_gene: TRBJ1-5; CDR3aa: CASSPPGTGNQPQHF; CDR3nt: TGTGCCAGCAGCCCCCCCGGGACAGGCAATCAGCCCCAGCATTTT
abundance: few; v_gene: TRBV6-8; d_gene: TRBD1; j_gene: TRBJ1-1; CDR3aa: CASGGQGLTEAFF; CDR3nt: TGTGCCAGCGGGGGACAGGGACTCACTGAAGCTTTCTTT
abundance: few; v_gene: TRBV6-1; d_gene: -; j_gene: TRBJ1-5; CDR3aa: CASSQGGANVNQPQHF; CDR3nt: TGTGCCAGCAGCCAAGGGGGGGCTAATGTTAATCAGCCCCAGCATTTT
abundance: -; v_gene: TRBV27; d_gene: -; j_gene: TRBJ2-7; CDR3aa: CASSFSTTSYEQYF; CDR3nt: TGTGCCAGCAGTTTTTCCACAACGTCCTACGAGCAGTACTTC
abundance: many; v_gene: TRBV6-2/TRBV6-3; d_gene: TRBD2; j_gene: TRBJ2-1; CDR3aa: CASSRLAGGYNEQFF; CDR3nt: TGTGCCAGCAGTCGTCTAGCGGGGGGTTACAATGAGCAGTTCTTC
abundance: few; v_gene: TRBV7-8; d_gene: TRBD2; j_gene: TRBJ2-5; CDR3aa: CASSLRTRETQYF; CDR3nt: TGTGCCAGCAGCTTAAGGACTAGGGAGACCCAGTACTTC
abundance: many; v_gene: TRBV7-2; d_gene: -; j_gene: TRBJ2-7; CDR3aa: CASSLDIWGLYEQYF; CDR3nt: TGTGCCAGCAGCTTAGATATATGGGGGCTATACGAGCAGTACTTC
abundance: few; v_gene: TRBV19; d_gene: TRBD2; j_gene: TRBJ2-1; CDR3aa: CASSRGTSGRAGPYNEQFF; CDR3nt: TGTGCCAGTAGTAGAGGGACTAGCGGGAGGGCCGGGCCCTACAATGAGCAGTTCTTC
abundance: -; v_gene: TRBV19; d_gene: TRBD1; j_gene: TRBJ1-1; CDR3aa: CASISLNRGLMAFF; CDR3nt: TGTGCCAGTATTTCCTTAAACAGGGGGCTTATGGCTTTCTTT
abundance: -; v_gene: TRBV28; d_gene: -; j_gene: TRBJ1-3; CDR3aa: CASSRSGIGGNTIYF; CDR3nt: TGTGCCAGCAGTCGCTCGGGCATTGGTGGAAACACCATATATTTT
abundance: few; v_gene: TRBV28; d_gene: -; j_gene: TRBJ2-7; CDR3aa: CANQDGRWGEQYF; CDR3nt: TGTGCCAACCAGGACGGACGATGGGGCGAGCAGTACTTC
abundance: -; v_gene: TRBV27; d_gene: TRBD1; j_gene: TRBJ1-6; CDR3aa: CASSLALQGAGNSPLHF; CDR3nt: TGTGCCAGCAGTTTAGCTCTACAGGGGGCCGGGAATTCACCCCTCCACTTT
abundance: -; v_gene: TRBV27; d_gene: TRBD2; j_gene: TRBJ2-4; CDR3aa: CASRLTSGGTKNIQYF; CDR3nt: TGTGCCAGCAGGCTTACTAGCGGGGGTACCAAAAACATTCAGTACTTC
abundance: -; v_gene: TRBV6-5; d_gene: TRBD1; j_gene: TRBJ2-6; CDR3aa: CASSKTGAISGANVLTF; CDR3nt: TGTGCCAGCAGTAAGACAGGGGCTATCTCTGGGGCCAACGTCCTGACTTTC
abundance: few; v_gene: TRBV7-3; d_gene: -; j_gene: TRBJ2-1; CDR3aa: CASSWRPGNNEQFF; CDR3nt: TGTGCCAGCAGCTGGCGACCAGGGAACAATGAGCAGTTCTTC
abundance: -; v_gene: TRBV27; d_gene: -; j_gene: TRBJ2-7; CDR3aa: CASSLSRENEQYF; CDR3nt: TGTGCCAGCAGTTTATCGAGGGAGAACGAGCAGTACTTC
abundance: -; v_gene: TRBV6-2/TRBV6-3; d_gene: TRBD2; j_gene: TRBJ2-1; CDR3aa: CASSYSGTSVNEQFF; CDR3nt: TGTGCCAGCAGTTACTCAGGGACTAGCGTTAATGAGCAGTTCTTC
abundance: -; v_gene: TRBV11-2; d_gene: TRBD2; j_gene: TRBJ2-5; CDR3aa: CASSPLERERNQETQYF; CDR3nt: TGTGCCAGCAGCCCGCTAGAGCGGGAGCGAAACCAAGAGACCCAGTACTTC
abundance: many; v_gene: TRBV7-2; d_gene: -; j_gene: TRBJ1-2; CDR3aa: CASSLGGRLYGYTF; CDR3nt: TGTGCCAGCAGCTTAGGAGGGCGCCTGTATGGCTACACCTTC
abundance: few; v_gene: TRBV4-1; d_gene: -; j_gene: TRBJ1-1; CDR3aa: CASSHINMGFGMNTEAFF; CDR3nt: TGCGCCAGCAGCCACATAAACATGGGTTTCGGGATGAACACTGAAGCTTTCTTT
abundance: few; v_gene: TRBV27; d_gene: -; j_gene: TRBJ1-6; CDR3aa: CASSSTGSYNSPLHF; CDR3nt: TGTGCCAGCAGTTCGACAGGCTCCTATAATTCACCCCTCCACTTT
abundance: -; v_gene: TRBV28; d_gene: TRBD1; j_gene: TRBJ1-1; CDR3aa: CASSAPGTGPTEAFF; CDR3nt: TGTGCCAGCAGTGCCCCCGGGACAGGGCCCACTGAAGCTTTCTTT
abundance: -; v_gene: TRBV24-1; d_gene: -; j_gene: TRBJ1-5; CDR3aa: CATSDGPGRNQPQHF; CDR3nt: TGTGCCACCAGTGATGGGCCGGGTCGCAATCAGCCCCAGCATTTT
abundance: many; v_gene: TRBV2; d_gene: TRBD2; j_gene: TRBJ2-1; CDR3aa: CASSGIEWEGTYNEQFF; CDR3nt: TGTGCCAGCAGCGGAATTGAGTGGGAGGGGACCTACAATGAGCAGTTCTTC
abundance: -; v_gene: TRBV4-3; d_gene: -; j_gene: TRBJ2-3; CDR3aa: CASSQVQDDTQYF; CDR3nt: TGCGCCAGCAGCCAAGTACAGGACGATACGCAGTATTTT
abundance: -; v_gene: TRBV4-1; d_gene: TRBD1; j_gene: TRBJ1-5; CDR3aa: CASSPLDRGSNQPQHF; CDR3nt: TGCGCCAGCAGTCCACTGGACAGGGGTAGCAATCAGCCCCAGCATTTT
abundance: few; v_gene: TRBV28; d_gene: TRBD2; j_gene: TRBJ2-1; CDR3aa: CASSRGGRSNEQFF; CDR3nt: TGTGCCAGCAGTCGCGGCGGGAGGTCAAATGAGCAGTTCTTC
abundance: -; v_gene: TRBV4-1; d_gene: -; j_gene: TRBJ1-2; CDR3aa: CASSQETYGYTF; CDR3nt: TGCGCCAGCAGCCAAGAGACATATGGCTACACCTTC
abundance: few; v_gene: TRBV5-6; d_gene: TRBD1; j_gene: TRBJ2-2; CDR3aa: CASSHYRGQYTGELFF; CDR3nt: TGTGCCAGCAGCCACTACAGGGGGCAGTACACCGGGGAGCTGTTTTTT
abundance: -; v_gene: TRBV12-5; d_gene: TRBD1; j_gene: TRBJ2-5; CDR3aa: CASGLDTGAPRPRNF; CDR3nt: TGTGCTAGTGGTTTGGATACAGGGGCACCCCGGCCCCGGAACTTC
abundance: -; v_gene: TRBV7-9; d_gene: -; j_gene: TRBJ1-1; CDR3aa: CASSFDLSTEAFF; CDR3nt: TGTGCCAGCAGCTTCGACCTGAGCACTGAAGCTTTCTTT
abundance: -; v_gene: TRBV6-8; d_gene: -; j_gene: TRBJ2-4; CDR3aa: CASSYGTLAKNIQYF; CDR3nt: TGTGCCAGCAGTTACGGGACACTAGCCAAAAACATTCAGTACTTC
abundance: few; v_gene: TRBV6-2/TRBV6-3; d_gene: TRBD1; j_gene: TRBJ1-2; CDR3aa: CASRHNPGQGINGYTF; CDR3nt: TGTGCCAGCAGACACAATCCGGGACAGGGAATCAATGGCTACACCTTC
abundance: many; v_gene: TRBV7-6; d_gene: TRBD2; j_gene: TRBJ2-3; CDR3aa: CASSTLAGAKDTQYF; CDR3nt: TGTGCCAGCAGCACATTAGCGGGAGCCAAAGATACGCAGTATTTT